The sample holds a few counts of the clone carrying this T cell receptor beta chain. Its antigen is still unknown. CD4+ naive, central memory, regulatory and stem cell-like memory cells were sorted via CD45RO/CCR7/CD25/CD127/CD95/CD27. This sample is part of a study of beta chain features in type 1 diabetes. Whole-study results and caveats: Patients with Type 1 diabetes showed moderately but significantly shorter TCRB CDR3s in all four CD4+ subsets. Comparison showed that naive, central memory and Treg TCRB repertoires appeared more similar among patients than among healthy donors.

The germline gives CDR1 GTSNPN, CDR2 SVGIG (reference sequence). V was shortened by 1 base and J by 7 bases, with 13 bases between the two germline ends. CDR3 size: 14 residues. cDNA synthesis used the whole RNA isolate, giving expressed TCRB sequences. Method: immunoSEQ multiplex PCR; TCRdb's copy keeps in-frame clones and lacks some. Of hundreds of thousands of clones listed, around 15% are singletons. The TCR originated in a young man with type 1 diabetes. This chain uses TRBV30 with TRBJ1-4, with a tentative D call TRBD1 (6 bases). The specimen was naive CD4+ T cells from blood. CDR3 in amino acids: CAWSEGGRREKLFF. CDR3 sequence (DNA): TGTGCCTGGAGTGAGGGGGGGAGGCGTGAAAAACTGTTTTTT.